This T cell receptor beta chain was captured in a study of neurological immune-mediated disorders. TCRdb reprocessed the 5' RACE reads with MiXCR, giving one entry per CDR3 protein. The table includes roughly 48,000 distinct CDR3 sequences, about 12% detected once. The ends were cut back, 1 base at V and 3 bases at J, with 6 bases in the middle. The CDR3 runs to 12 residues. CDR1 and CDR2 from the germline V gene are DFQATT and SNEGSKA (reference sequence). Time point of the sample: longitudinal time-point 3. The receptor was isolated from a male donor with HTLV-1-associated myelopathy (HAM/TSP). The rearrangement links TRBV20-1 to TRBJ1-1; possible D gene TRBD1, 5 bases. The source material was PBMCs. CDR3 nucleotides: TGCAGTGCTAGAGGCAGGGACACTGAAGCTTTCTTT. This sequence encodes CSARGRDTEAFF.